This TCR beta chain was observed in a study of blood T cell repertoires in COVID-19. Within 2 weeks of study entry, exposed participants had contacted a PCR-confirmed or clinician-diagnosed COVID-19 case. The CDR3 runs to 15 residues. V lost 5 bases to trimming and J lost 0 bases; unmatched junction nucleotides: 5. The V gene's germline CDR1 is LNHDA and CDR2 SQIVND (reference sequence). As originally analysed: Amplification with reference gene primers provided the estimates of nucleated cell counts. Profiling relied on immunoSEQ multiplex PCR, and the TCRdb table lists in-frame clones only, not all of them. D and trimming were read from the DNA, whereas the V and J calls and clone size are those reported in that table. Among about 260,000 clones listed, about nine tenths were seen once. This clone was picked up a small number of times.

The clonotype was recovered from a man aged 45 to 65 who had been exposed to COVID-19. The material sequenced was PBMCs or T cells enriched from blood (not recorded which). The chain uses TRBV19 and TRBJ1-1, with 8 bases matching TRBD1. CDR3 residues: CASSPRTGLNTEAFF. CDR3 DNA: TGTGCCAGTAGTCCCCGGACAGGGTTGAACACTGAAGCTTTCTTT.